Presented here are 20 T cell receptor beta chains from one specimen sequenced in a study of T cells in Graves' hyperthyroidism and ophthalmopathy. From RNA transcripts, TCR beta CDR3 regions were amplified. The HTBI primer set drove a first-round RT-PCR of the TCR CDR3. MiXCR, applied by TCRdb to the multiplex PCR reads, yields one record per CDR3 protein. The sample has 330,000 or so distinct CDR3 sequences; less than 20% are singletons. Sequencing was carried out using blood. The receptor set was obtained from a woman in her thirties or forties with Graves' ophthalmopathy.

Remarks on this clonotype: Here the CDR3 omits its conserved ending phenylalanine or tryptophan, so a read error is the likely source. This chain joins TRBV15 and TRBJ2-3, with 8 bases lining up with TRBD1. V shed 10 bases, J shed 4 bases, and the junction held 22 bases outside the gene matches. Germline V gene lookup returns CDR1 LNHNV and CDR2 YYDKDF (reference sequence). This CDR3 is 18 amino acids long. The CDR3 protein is CASSSPGGWAVAADTQYS. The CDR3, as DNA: TGTGCCAGCAGTTCTCCAGGGGGCTGGGCGGTAGCGGCAGATACGCAGTATTCT.

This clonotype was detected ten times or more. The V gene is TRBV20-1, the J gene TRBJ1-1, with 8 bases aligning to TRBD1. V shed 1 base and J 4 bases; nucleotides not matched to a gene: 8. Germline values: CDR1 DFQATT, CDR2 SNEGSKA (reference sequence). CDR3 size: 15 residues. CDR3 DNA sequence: TGCAGTGCTAGAGTAACAGGGGGAAGAGGCACTGAAGCTTTCTTT. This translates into CSARVTGGRGTEAFF.

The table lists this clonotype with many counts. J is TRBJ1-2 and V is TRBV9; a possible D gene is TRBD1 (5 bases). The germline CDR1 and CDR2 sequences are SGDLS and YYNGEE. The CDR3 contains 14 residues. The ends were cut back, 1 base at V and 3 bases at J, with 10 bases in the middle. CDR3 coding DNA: TGTGCCAGCAGCGTACAGGGAGGGTACTATGGCTACACCTTC. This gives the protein CASSVQGGYYGYTF.

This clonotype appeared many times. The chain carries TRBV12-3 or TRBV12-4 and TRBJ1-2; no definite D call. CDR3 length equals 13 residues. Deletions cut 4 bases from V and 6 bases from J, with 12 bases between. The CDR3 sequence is CASSYSVGHGYTF. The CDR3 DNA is TGTGCCAGCAGTTATTCCGTCGGCCATGGCTACACCTTC.

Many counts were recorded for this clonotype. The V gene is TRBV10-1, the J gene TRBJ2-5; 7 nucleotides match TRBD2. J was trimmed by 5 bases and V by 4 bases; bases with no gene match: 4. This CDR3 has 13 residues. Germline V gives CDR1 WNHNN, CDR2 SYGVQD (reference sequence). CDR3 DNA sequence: TGCGCCAGCAGTGGCTTCGGGGGGGAGACCCAGTACTTC. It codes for CASSGFGGETQYF.

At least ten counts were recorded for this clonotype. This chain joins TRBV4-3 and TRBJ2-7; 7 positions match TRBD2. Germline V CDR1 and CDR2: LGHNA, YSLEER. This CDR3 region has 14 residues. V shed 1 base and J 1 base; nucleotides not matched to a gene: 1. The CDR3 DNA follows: TGCGCCAGCAGCCAAGCACTAGCGTCCTACGAGCAGTACTTC. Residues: CASSQALASYEQYF.

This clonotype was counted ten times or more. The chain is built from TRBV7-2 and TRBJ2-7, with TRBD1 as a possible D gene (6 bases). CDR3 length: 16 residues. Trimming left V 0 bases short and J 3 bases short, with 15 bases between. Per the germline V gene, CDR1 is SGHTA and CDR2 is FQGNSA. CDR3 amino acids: CASSLARDKFYYEQYF. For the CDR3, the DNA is TGTGCCAGCAGCTTAGCCCGGGACAAATTCTACTACGAGCAGTACTTC.

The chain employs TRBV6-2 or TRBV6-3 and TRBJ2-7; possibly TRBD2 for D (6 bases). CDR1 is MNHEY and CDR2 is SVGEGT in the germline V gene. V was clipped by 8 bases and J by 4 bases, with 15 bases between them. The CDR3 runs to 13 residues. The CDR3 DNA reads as TGTGCCAGCGGGGCTAGCGAGGGATACGAGCAGTACTTC. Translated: CASGASEGYEQYF.

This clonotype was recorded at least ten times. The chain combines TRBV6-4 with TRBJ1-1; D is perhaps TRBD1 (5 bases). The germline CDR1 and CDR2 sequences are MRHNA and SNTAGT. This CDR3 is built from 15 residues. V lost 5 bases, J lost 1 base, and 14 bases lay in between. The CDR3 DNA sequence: TGTGCCAGCAGTCCAGAGGACACCCCGAACACTGAAGCTTTCTTT. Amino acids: CASSPEDTPNTEAFF.

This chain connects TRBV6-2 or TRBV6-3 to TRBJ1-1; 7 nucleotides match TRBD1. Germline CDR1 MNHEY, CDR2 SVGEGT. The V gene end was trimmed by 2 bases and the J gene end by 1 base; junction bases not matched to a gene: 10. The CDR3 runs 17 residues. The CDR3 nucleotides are TGTGCCAGCAGTTACCCCCGAGACAGGGTTGGGAACACTGAAGCTTTCTTT. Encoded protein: CASSYPRDRVGNTEAFF.

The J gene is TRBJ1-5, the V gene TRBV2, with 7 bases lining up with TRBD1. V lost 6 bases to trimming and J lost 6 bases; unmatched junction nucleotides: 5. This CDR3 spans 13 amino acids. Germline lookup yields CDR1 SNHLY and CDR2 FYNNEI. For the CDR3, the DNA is TGTGCCAGCAGCGGACAGGCGGTTCAGCCCCAGCATTTT. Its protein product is CASSGQAVQPQHF.

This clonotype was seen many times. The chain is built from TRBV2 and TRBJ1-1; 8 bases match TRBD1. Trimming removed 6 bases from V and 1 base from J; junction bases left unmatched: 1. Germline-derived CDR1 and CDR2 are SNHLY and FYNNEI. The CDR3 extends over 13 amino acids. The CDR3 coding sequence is TGTGCCAGCAGGCAGGGGGCGAACACTGAAGCTTTCTTT. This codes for CASRQGANTEAFF.

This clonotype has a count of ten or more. The DNA of the CDR3 is TGTGCCACCAGCAGAGATCGAGCGGGAGACCCGCACGAGCAGTACTTC. Protein: CATSRDRAGDPHEQYF. V and J are TRBV15 and TRBJ2-7; 8 positions match TRBD2. V lost 0 bases, J lost 5 bases, and 9 bases stayed unmatched. CDR3 length: 16 residues. CDR1 is LNHNV and CDR2 is YYDKDF in the germline V gene (reference sequence).

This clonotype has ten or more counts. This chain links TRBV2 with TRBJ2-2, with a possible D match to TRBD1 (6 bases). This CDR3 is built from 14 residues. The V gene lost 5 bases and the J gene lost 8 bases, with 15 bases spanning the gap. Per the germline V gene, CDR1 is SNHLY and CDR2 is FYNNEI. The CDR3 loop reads CASSTLQGPGELFF. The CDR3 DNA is TGTGCCAGCAGTACCCTACAGGGCCCGGGGGAGCTGTTTTTT. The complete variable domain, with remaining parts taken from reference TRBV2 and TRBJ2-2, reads EPEVTQTPSHQVTQMGQEVILRCVPISNHLYFYWYRQILGQKVEFLVSFYNNEISEKSEIFDDQFSVERPDGSNFTLKIRSTKLEDSAMYFCASSTLQGPGELFFGEGSRLTVL.

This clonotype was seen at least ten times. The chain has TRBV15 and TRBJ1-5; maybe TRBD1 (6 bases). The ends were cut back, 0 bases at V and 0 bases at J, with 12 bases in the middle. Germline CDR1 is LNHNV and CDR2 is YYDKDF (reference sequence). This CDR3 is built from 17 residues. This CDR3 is CATSREPGQNSNQPQHF. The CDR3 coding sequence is TGTGCCACCAGCAGAGAACCTGGACAGAATAGCAATCAGCCCCAGCATTTT.

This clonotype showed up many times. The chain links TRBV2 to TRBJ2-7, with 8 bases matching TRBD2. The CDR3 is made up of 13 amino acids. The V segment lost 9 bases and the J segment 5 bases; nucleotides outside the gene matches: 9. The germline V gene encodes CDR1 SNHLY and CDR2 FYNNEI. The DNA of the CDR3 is TGTGCCAGGGCCGCGGGAGGAATGGACGAGCAGTACTTC. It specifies CARAAGGMDEQYF.

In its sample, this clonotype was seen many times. CDR3 DNA: TGTGCCAGCAGCCGAGAGCGCGTCCGAAGCTCTGGAAACACCATATATTTT. Amino acids: CASSRERVRSSGNTIYF. The chain combines TRBV11-2 with TRBJ1-3, with unresolved D. Germline CDR1 is SGHAT and CDR2 is FQNNGV. CDR3 length: 17 residues. Trimming stripped 5 bases from V and 0 bases from J, with 17 bases between.

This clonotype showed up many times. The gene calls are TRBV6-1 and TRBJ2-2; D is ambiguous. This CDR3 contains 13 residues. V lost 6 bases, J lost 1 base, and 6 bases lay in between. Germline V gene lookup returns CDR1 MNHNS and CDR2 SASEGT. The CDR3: CASRAVNTGELFF. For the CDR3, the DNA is TGTGCCAGCAGGGCGGTGAACACCGGGGAGCTGTTTTTT.

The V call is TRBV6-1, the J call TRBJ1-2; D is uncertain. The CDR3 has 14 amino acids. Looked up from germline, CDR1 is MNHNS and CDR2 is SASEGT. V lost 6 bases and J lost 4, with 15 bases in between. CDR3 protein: CASSATSAPYGYTF. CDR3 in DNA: TGTGCCAGCAGCGCTACTTCCGCTCCCTATGGCTACACCTTC.

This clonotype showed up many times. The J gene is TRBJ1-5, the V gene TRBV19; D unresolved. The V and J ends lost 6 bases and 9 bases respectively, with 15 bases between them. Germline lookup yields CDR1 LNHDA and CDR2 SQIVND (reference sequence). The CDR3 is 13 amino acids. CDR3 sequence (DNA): TGTGCCAGTAGGAGTCGGGGAAGAGGGCCCCAGCATTTT. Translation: CASRSRGRGPQHF.